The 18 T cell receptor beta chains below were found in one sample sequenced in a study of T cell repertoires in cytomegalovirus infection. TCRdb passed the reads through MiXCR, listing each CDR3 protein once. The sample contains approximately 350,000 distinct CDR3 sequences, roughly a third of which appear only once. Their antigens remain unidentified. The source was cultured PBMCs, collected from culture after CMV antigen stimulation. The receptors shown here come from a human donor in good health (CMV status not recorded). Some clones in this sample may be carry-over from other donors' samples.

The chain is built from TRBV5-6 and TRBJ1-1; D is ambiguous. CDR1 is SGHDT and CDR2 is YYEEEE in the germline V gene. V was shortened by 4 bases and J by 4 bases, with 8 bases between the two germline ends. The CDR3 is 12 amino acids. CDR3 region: CASSKSITEAFF. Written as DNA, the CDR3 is TGTGCCAGCAGCAAAAGTATCACTGAAGCTTTCTTT.

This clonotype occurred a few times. CDR3 nucleotide sequence: TGTGCCAGCAGCCTTCACGGGGTGTACAATGAGCAGTTCTTC. This gives the protein CASSLHGVYNEQFF. This chain connects TRBV5-4 to TRBJ2-1, with TRBD2 as a possible D gene (5 bases). The CDR3 length is 14 residues. With 4 bases removed from V and 4 bases from J, the gap between germline ends came to 12 bases. CDR1 and CDR2 (germline): SGHNT, YYREEE (reference sequence).

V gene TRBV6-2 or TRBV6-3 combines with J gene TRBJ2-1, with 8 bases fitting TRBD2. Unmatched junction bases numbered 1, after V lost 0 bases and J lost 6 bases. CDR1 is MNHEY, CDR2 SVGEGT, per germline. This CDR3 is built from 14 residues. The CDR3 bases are TGTGCCAGCAGTTACTCGCTAGCGGGCAATGAGCAGTTCTTC. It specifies CASSYSLAGNEQFF.

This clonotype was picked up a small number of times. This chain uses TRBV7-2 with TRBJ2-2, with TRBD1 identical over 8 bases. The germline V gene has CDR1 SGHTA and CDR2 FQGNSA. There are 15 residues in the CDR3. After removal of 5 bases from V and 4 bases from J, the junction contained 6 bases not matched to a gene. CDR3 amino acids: CASSPEQGATGELFF. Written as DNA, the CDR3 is TGTGCCAGCAGCCCGGAGCAGGGGGCCACCGGGGAGCTGTTTTTT.

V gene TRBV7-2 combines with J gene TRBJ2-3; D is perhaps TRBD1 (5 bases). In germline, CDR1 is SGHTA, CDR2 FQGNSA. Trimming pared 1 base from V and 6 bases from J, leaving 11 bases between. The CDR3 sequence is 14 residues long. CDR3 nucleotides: TGTGCCAGCAGCTTAGGGCAGGGCGTCGATACGCAGTATTTT. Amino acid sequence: CASSLGQGVDTQYF.

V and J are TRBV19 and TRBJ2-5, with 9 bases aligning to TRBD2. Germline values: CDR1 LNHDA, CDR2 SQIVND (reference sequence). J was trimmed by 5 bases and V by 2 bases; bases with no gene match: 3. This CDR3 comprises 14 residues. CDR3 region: CASSIYAGGETQYF. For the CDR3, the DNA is TGTGCCAGTAGTATATATGCGGGAGGGGAGACCCAGTACTTC.

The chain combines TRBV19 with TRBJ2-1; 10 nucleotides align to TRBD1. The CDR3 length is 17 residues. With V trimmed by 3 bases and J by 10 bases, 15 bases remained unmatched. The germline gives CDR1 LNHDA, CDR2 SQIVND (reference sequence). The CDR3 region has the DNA TGTGCCAGTAGTATGCGCGGGACAGGGGTCGTCAAGGGAGAGCAGTTCTTC. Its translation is CASSMRGTGVVKGEQFF.

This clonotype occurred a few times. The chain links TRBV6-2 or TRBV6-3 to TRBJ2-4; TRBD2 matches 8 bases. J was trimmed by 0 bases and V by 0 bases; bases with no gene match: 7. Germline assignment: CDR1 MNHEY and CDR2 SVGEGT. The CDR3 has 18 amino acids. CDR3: CASSYSSSGYLAKNIQYF. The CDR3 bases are TGTGCCAGCAGTTACTCATCTAGCGGGTACCTAGCCAAAAACATTCAGTACTTC.

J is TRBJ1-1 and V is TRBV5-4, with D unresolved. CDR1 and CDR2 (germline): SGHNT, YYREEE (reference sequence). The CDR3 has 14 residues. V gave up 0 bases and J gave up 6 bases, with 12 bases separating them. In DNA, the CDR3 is TGTGCCAGCAGCTTGGTAATCCCCGCCGCTGAAGCTTTCTTT. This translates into CASSLVIPAAEAFF.

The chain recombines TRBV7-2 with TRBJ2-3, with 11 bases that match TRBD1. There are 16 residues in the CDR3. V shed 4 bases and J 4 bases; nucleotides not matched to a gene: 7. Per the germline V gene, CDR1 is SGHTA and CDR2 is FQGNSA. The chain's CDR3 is CASSYRGQGASDTQYF. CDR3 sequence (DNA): TGTGCCAGCAGCTACAGAGGACAGGGGGCTTCAGATACGCAGTATTTT.

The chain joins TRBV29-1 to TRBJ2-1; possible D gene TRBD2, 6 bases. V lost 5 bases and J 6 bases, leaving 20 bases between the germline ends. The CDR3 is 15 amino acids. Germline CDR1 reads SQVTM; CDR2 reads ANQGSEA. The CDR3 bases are TGCAGCGTTTGGGGAACCGGGGGAAGGTTCAATGAGCAGTTCTTC. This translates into CSVWGTGGRFNEQFF.

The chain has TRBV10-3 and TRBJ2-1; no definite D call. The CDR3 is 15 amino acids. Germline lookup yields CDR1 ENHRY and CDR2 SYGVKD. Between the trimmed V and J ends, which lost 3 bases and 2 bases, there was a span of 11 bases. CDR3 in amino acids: CAISDPLSTYNEQFF. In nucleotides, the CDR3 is TGTGCCATCAGTGACCCACTAAGTACCTACAATGAGCAGTTCTTC.

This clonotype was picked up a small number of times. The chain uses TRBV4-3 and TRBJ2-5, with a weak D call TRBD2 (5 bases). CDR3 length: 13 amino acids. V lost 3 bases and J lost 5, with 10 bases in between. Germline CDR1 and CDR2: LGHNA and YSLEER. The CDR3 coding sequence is TGCGCCAGCAGCCACATCGTAGCGGAGACCCAGTACTTC. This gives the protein CASSHIVAETQYF.

The CDR3 here is CASKTGGPKSQYF. The CDR3 coding sequence is TGTGCCAGCAAAACGGGAGGCCCTAAATCGCAGTATTTT. The chain has TRBV6-6 and TRBJ2-3, with 7 bases aligning to TRBD2. CDR1 and CDR2 (germline): MNHNY, SVGAGI (reference sequence). This CDR3 is 13 amino acids long. The V and J ends lost 7 bases and 10 bases, in that order; junction bases with no gene match: 11.

CDR3 DNA: TGCAGTGCTGCCAAAAAACAGGGGACCGGCAATCAGCCCCAGCATTTT. It yields the protein CSAAKKQGTGNQPQHF. The genes are TRBV20-1 and TRBJ1-5; TRBD1 aligns across 7 bases. The CDR3 is 16 amino acids. With V trimmed by 5 bases and J by 2 bases, 12 bases remained unmatched. Germline V gene data show CDR1 as DFQATT and CDR2 as SNEGSKA (reference sequence).

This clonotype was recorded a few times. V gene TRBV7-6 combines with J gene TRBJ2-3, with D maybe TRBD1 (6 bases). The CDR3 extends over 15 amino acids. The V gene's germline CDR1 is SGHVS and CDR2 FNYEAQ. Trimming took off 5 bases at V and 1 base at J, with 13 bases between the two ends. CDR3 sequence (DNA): TGTGCCAGCAGCAAGACAGGAGGCCGCACAGATACGCAGTATTTT. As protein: CASSKTGGRTDTQYF.

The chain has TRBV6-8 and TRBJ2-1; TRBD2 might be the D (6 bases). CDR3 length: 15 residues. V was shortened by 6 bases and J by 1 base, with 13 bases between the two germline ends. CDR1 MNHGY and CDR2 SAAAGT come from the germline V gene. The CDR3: CASRIRAGSYNEQFF. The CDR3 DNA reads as TGTGCCAGCAGAATTAGGGCGGGATCCTACAATGAGCAGTTCTTC.

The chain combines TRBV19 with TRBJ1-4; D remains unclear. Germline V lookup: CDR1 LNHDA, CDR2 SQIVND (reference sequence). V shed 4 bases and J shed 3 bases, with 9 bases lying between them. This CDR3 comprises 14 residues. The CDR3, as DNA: TGTGCCAGTAGTAGTGGATCACCTAATGAAAAACTGTTTTTT. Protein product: CASSSGSPNEKLFF.